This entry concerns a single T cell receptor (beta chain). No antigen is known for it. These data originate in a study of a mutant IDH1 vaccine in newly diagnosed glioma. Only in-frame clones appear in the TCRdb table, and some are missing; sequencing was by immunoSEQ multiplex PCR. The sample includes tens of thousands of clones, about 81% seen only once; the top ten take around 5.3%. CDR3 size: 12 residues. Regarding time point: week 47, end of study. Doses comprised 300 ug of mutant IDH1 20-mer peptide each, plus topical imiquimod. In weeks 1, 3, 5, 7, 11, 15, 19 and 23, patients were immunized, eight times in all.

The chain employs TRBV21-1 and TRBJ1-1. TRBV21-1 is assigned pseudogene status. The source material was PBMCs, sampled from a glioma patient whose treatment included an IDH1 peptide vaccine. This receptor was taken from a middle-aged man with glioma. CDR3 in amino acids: CASITKNTEAFF. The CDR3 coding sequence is TGTGCCAGCATTACGAAGAACACTGAAGCTTTCTTT.